This T cell receptor (beta chain) came from a study of T cell responses to AZD1222 COVID-19 vaccine. This clone was seen only once. Using immunoSEQ multiplex PCR, the repertoire was profiled, and TCRdb retains in-frame clones only, with some absent. The repertoire holds about 130,000 clones, with roughly 90% as singletons. The CDR3 contains 16 residues. Germline CDR1 LNHDA, CDR2 SQIVND (reference sequence). The V and J ends lost 2 bases and 2 bases respectively, with 13 bases between them. This clonotype was obtained from an adult in good health. The J gene is TRBJ1-3, the V gene TRBV19, with D unclear. This specimen was peripheral blood, taken on day 0 of AZD1222 vaccination. CDR3 sequence reads: CASSITGRGAGNTIYF. Here the CDR3 DNA reads TGTGCCAGTAGTATAACGGGGAGAGGAGCTGGAAACACCATATATTTT.